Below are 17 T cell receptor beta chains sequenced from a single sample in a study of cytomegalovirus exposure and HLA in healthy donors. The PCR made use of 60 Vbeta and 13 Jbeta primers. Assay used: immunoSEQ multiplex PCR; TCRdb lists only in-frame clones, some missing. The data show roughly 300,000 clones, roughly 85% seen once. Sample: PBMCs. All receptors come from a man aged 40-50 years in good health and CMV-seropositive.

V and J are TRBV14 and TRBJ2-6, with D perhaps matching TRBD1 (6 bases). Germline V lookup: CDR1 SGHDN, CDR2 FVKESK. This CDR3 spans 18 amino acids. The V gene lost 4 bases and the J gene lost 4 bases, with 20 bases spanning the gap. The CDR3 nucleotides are TGTGCCAGCAGCCCCTATCAGGGGACGGCTACGGGGGCCAACGTCCTGACTTTC. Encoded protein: CASSPYQGTATGANVLTF. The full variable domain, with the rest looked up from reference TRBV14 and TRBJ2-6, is EAGVTQFPSHSVIEKGQTVTLRCDPISGHDNLYWYRRVMGKEIKFLLHFVKESKQDESGMPNNRFLAERTGGTYSTLKVQPAELEDSGVYFCASSPYQGTATGANVLTFGAGSRLTVL.

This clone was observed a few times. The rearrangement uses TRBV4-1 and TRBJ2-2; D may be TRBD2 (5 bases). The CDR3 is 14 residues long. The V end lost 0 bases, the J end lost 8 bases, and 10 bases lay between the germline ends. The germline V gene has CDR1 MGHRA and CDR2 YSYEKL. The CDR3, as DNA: TGCGCCAGCAGCCAAGATACTAGTCCTGGGGAGCTGTTTTTT. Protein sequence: CASSQDTSPGELFF.

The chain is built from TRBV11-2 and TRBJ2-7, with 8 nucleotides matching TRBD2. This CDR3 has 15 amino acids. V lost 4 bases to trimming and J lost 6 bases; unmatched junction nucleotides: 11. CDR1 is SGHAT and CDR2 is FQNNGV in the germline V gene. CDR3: CASSSVQRELAEQYF. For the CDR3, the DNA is TGTGCCAGCAGCTCTGTTCAGCGGGAGTTAGCCGAGCAGTACTTC.

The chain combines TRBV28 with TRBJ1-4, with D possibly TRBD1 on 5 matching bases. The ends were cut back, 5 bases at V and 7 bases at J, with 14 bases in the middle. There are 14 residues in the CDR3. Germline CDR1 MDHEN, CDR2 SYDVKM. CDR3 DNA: TGTGCCAGCAGTCACGGGGGGGGTGGTGAAAAACTGTTTTTT. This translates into CASSHGGGGEKLFF.

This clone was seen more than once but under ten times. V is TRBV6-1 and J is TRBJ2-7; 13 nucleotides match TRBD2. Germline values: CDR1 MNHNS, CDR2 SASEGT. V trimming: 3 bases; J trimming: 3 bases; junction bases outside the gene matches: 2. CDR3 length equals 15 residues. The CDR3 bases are TGTGCCAGCAGTGATCGACTAGCGGGAGGCTACGAGCAGTACTTC. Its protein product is CASSDRLAGGYEQYF.

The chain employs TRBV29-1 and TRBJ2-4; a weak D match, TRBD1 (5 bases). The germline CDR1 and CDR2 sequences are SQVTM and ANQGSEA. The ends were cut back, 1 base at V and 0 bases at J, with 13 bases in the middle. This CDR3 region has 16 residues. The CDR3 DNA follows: TGCAGCGTTGAAGCCAGGGATTTTAAAGCCAAAAACATTCAGTACTTC. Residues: CSVEARDFKAKNIQYF. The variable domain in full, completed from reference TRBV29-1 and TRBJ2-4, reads SAVISQKPSRDICQRGTSLTIQCQVDSQVTMMFWYRQQPGQSLTLIATANQGSEATYESGFVIDKFPISRPNLTFSTLTVSNMSPEDSSIYLCSVEARDFKAKNIQYFGAGTRLSVL.

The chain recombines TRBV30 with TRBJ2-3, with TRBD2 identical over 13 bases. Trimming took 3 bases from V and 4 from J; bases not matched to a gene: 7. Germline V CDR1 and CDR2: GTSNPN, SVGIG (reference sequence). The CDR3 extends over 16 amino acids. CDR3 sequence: CAWRDTSGRVPDTQYF. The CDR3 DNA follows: TGTGCCTGGAGGGACACTAGCGGGAGGGTCCCAGATACGCAGTATTTT.

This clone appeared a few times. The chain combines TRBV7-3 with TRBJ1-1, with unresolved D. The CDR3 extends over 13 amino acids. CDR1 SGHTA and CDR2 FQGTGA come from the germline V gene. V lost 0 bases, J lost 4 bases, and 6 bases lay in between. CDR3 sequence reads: CASSLTAGTEAFF. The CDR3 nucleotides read TGTGCCAGCAGCTTAACGGCAGGCACTGAAGCTTTCTTT.

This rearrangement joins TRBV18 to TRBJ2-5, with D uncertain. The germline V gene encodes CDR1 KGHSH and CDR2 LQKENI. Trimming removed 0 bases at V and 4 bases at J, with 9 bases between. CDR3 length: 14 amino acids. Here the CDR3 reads CASSPPSSIETQYF. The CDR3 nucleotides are TGTGCCAGCTCACCACCGAGCTCAATAGAGACCCAGTACTTC.

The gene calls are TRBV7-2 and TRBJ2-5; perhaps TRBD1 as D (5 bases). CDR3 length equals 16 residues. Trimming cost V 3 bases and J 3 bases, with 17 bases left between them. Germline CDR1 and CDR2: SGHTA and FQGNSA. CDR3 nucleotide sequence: TGTGCCAGCAGCTTTCCGGCGGTAGGCAGGGAAGAGACCCAGTACTTC. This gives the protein CASSFPAVGREETQYF.

CDR3 sequence reads: CASSLEADYNEQFF. DNA for the CDR3: TGTGCCAGCAGCTTAGAGGCGGACTACAATGAGCAGTTCTTC. V gene TRBV7-2 combines with J gene TRBJ2-1; D uncertain. CDR1 and CDR2 from the germline V gene are SGHTA and FQGNSA. The CDR3 runs to 14 residues. The V gene lost 1 base and the J gene lost 3 bases, with 7 bases spanning the gap.

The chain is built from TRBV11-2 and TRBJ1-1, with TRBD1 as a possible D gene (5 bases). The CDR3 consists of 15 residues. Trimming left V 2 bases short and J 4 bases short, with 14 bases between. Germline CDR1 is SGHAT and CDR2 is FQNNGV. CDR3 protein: CASSLSAGPGTEAFF. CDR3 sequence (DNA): TGTGCCAGCAGCTTAAGCGCAGGGCCCGGCACTGAAGCTTTCTTT.

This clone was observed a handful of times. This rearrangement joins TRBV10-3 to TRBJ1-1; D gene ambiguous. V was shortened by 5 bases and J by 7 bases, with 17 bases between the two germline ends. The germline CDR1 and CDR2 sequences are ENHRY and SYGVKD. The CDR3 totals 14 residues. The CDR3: CAISPREASGEAFF. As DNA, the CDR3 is TGTGCCATCAGTCCCCGGGAGGCGTCAGGTGAAGCTTTCTTT.

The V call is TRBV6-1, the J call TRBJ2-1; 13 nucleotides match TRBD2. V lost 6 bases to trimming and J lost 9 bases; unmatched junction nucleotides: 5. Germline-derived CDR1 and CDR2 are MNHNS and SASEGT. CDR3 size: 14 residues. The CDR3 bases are TGTGCCAGCAGGGGACTAGCGGGAAATATTGAGCAGTTCTTC. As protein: CASRGLAGNIEQFF.

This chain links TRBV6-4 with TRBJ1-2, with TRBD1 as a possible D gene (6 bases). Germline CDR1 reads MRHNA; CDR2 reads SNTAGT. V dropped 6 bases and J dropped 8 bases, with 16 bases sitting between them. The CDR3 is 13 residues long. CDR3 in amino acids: CASSPGGPWGYTF. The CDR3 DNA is TGTGCCAGCAGCCCGGGGGGGCCTTGGGGCTACACCTTC.

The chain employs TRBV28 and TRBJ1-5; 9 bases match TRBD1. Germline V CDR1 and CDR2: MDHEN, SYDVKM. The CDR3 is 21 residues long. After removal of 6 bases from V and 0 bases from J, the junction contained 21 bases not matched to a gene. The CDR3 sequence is CASSPLLVRGTGSYSNQPQHF. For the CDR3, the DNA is TGTGCCAGCAGCCCTCTCCTCGTTCGGGGGACAGGGTCGTATAGCAATCAGCCCCAGCATTTT. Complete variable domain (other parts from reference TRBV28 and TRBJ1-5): DVKVTQSSRYLVKRTGEKVFLECVQDMDHENMFWYRQDPGLGLRLIYFSYDVKMKEKGDIPEGYSVSREKKERFSLILESASTNQTSMYLCASSPLLVRGTGSYSNQPQHFGDGTRLSIL.

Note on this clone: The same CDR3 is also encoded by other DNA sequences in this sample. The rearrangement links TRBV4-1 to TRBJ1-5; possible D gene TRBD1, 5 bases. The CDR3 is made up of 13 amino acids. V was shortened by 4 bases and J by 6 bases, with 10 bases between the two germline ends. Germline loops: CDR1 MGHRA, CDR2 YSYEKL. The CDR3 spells CASSLGGSQPQHF. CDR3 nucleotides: TGCGCCAGCAGCCTCGGGGGATCTCAGCCCCAGCATTTT.